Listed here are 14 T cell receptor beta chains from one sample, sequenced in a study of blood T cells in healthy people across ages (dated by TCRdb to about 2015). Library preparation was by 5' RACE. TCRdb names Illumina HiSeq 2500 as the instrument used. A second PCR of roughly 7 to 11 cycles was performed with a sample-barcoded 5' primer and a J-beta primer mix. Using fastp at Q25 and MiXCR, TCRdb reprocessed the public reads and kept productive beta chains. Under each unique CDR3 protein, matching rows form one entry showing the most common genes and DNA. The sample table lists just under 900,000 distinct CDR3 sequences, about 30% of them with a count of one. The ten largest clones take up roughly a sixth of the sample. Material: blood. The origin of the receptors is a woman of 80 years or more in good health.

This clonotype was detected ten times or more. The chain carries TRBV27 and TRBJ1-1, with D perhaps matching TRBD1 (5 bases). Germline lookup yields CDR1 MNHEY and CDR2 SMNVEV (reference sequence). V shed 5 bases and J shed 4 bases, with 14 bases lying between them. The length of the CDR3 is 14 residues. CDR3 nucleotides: TGTGCCAGCAGTCCAAACCTGAGGGGCACTGAAGCTTTCTTT. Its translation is CASSPNLRGTEAFF.

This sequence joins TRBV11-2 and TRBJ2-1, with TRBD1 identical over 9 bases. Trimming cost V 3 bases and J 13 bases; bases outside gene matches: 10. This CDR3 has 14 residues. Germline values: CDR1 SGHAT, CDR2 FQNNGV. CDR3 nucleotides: TGTGCCAGCAGCTTTACAGGGGGCGGCGAGACCCAGTTCTTC. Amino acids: CASSFTGGGETQFF.

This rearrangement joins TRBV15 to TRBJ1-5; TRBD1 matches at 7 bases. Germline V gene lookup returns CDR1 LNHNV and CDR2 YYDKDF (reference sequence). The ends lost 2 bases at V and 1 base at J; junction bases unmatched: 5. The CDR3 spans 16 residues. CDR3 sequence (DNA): TGTGCCACCAGCAGAAAACGACAGGGAAGCAATCAGCCCCAGCATTTT. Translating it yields CATSRKRQGSNQPQHF.

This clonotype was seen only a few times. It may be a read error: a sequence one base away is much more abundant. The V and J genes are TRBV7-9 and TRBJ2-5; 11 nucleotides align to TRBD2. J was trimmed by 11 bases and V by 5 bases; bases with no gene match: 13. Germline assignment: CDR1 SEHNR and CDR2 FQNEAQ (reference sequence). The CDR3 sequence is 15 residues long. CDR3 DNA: TGTGCCAGCAGCCCCGGGGTAGCGGGGGGGCAGGAGCAGTACTTC. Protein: CASSPGVAGGQEQYF.

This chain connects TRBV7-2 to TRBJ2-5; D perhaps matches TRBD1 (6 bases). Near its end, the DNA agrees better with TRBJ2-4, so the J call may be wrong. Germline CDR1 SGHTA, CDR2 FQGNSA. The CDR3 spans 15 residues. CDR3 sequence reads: CASSFSRTVKNIQYF. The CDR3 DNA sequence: TGTGCCAGCAGCTTCTCCCGGACAGTCAAAAACATTCAGTACTTC.

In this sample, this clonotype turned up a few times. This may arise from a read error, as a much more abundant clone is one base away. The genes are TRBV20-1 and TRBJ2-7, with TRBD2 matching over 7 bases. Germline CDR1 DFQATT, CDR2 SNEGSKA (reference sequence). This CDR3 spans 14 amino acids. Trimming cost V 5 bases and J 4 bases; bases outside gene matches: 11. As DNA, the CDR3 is TGCAGTGCTGAGGGAGCGGGGAGGCGTTACGAGCAGTACTTC. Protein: CSAEGAGRRYEQYF.

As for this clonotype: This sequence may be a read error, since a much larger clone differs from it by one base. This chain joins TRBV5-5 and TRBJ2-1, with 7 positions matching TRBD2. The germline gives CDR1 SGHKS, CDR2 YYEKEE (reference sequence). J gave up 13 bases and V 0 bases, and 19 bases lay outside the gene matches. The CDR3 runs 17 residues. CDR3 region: CASSLGRGNLGGETQFF. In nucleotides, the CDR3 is TGTGCCAGCAGCTTGGGGCGGGGGAACCTGGGGGGAGAGACCCAGTTCTTC.

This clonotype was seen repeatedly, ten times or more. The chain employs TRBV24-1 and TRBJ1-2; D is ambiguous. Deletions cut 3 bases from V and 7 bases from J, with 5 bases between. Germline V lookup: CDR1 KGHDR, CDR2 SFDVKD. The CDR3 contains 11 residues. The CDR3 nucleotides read TGTGCCACCAGTGATGGGTTTGGCTACACCTTC. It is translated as CATSDGFGYTF.

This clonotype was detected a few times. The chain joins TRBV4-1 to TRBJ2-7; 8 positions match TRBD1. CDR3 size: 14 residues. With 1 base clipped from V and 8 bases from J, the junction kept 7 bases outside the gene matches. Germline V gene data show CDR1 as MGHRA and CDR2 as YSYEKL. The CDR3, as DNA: TGCGCCAGCAGCCAAGGGGGCCAGGGGGCAAAGCAGTACTTC. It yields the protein CASSQGGQGAKQYF.

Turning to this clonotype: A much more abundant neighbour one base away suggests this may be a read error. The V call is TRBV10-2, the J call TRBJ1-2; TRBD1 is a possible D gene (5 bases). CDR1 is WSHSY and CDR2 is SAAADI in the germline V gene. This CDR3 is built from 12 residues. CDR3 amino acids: CASGGTYYGCTF. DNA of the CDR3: TGCGCCAGCGGGGGAACTTACTATGGCTGCACCTTC.

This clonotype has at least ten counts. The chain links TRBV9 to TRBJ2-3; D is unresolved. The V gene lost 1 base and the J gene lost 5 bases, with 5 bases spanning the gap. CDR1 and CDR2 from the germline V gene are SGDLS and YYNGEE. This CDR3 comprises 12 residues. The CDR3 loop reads CASSVPGDTQYF. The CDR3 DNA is TGTGCCAGCAGCGTACCCGGAGATACGCAGTATTTT.

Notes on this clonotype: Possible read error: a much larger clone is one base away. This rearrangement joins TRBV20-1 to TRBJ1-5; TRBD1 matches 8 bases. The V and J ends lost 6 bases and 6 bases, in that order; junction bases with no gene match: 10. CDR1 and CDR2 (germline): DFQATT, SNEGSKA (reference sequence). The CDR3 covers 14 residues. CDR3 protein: CSARTGRNCQPQHF. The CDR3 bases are TGCAGTGCAAGGACAGGGAGGAACTGTCAGCCCCAGCATTTT.

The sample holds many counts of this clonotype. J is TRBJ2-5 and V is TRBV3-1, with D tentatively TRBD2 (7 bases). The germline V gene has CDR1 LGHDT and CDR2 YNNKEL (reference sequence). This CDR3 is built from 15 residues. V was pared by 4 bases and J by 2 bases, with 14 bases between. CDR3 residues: CASSPEGGRQETQYF. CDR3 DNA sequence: TGTGCCAGCAGCCCAGAGGGGGGGCGGCAAGAGACCCAGTACTTC.

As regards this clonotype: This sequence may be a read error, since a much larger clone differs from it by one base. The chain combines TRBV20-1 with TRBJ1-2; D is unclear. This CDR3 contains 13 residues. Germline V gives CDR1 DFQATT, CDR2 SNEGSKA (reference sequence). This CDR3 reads CSARYTALYGCTF. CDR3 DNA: TGCAGTGCTAGGTACACAGCCCTATATGGCTGCACCTTC.